This T cell receptor beta chain was observed in a study of blood T cell repertoires in COVID-19 (dated by TCRdb to about 2020). Context from the whole study: Samples covering the acute and convalescent phases of COVID-19 were provided by collaborators in the United States, Italy and Spain. The material from the prospective study consisted of cDNA or gDNA derived from T cells, B-cell-depleted T cells, or PBMCs. Deeply sampled blood TCRbeta repertoires from subjects exposed to, actively infected with, or recovered from COVID-19 were included in the dataset. A freely available public database, intended as a resource for researchers studying the immune response to SARS-CoV-2, is where the repertoires were released. Samples were obtained from the ongoing ImmuneRACE study (first 160 participants) and from 1,254 subjects provided by 6 global collaborators. Nearly every sample came with metadata listing a de-identified subject ID, COVID-19 status, age in years and sex. Where available, HLA class I and class II types were obtained from metadata supplied by the sample provider rather than from assay-based typing.

V gives up 1 base and J gives up 1 base, and the segment between their germline ends measures 10 bases. CDR1 and CDR2 were assigned from the germline V gene as SGDLS and YYNGEE. There are 15 amino acids in the CDR3, from cysteine to phenylalanine inclusive. CDR3 DNA is the only sequence kept; it has 45 bases, read in frame from the first base. Summary of the overall study and its limitations: The quantity of clinical and demographic metadata differed by source and by participant and was supplied without curation.

TCRbeta CDR3 regions were amplified from genomic DNA using the immunoSEQ Assay, a bias-controlled multiplex PCR. For the original study's pipeline: Nucleated cell counts per sample were estimated from amplification of reference gene primers within the assay. To quantify the absolute abundance of each unique TCRbeta CDR3 rearrangement, sequence reads were collapsed and filtered. For each sample, productive Simpson clonality was calculated as the square root of Simpson's diversity index over productive rearrangements. TCRdb holds this immuneACCESS table with in-frame rearrangements only. Some clones are missing; in checked studies, unresolved V genes explain under half, and the rest has no known cause. V, J and clone size derive from that table, while D and trimming were established from the DNA sequence. The sample table records a few hundred thousand clones; 83% of these occur just once. Around 5.1% of the sample lies in the top ten.

Enrolling through a virtual design, the prospective study's participants ranged in age from roughly 18 to 90 years and lived across some 22 United States geographic areas. Cohort assignment in the prospective study relied on participant-reported clinical history from a screening survey and a study questionnaire. ImmuneRACE Cohort 3 recovered participants were defined by two consecutive negative NP/OP PCR tests, healthcare professional clearance, or symptom resolution. Mobile phlebotomists in the prospective study collected whole blood, serum and a nasopharyngeal or oropharyngeal swab from every participant. Additional blood draws and questionnaires over an approximately two-month period could optionally be provided by prospective study participants. Blood samples from the prospective study were shipped frozen or at room temperature prior to DNA extraction. Points on this clone: What this receptor recognizes is not known. Qualities for individual bases were not recorded, and no much larger clone is one base off.

Sequenced: PBMCs or T cells enriched from blood (not recorded which). The chain is encoded by TRBV9 joined to TRBJ2-3; TRBD1 is possibly the D segment (5 matching bases). The sequence was obtained from a woman between 50 and 59 years old who had recovered from COVID-19. CDR3 sequence: CASSVLGQGTDTQYF. In nucleotide form, the sequence is TGTGCCAGCAGCGTATTGGGGCAAGGCACAGATACGCAGTATTTT.